The rows below give T cell receptor beta chains drawn from one sample of a study of lymphopenia after photon versus proton radiotherapy. The assay was immunoSEQ multiplex PCR, and TCRdb's table has in-frame clones only and misses some. The top ten clones hold roughly 15% of a sample with 30,000 to 40,000 clones, about 80% of them seen once. The sample in question was peripheral blood, obtained from a patient treated with proton-based radiotherapy. These receptor sequences come from a woman aged 70-85 years with pancreatic cancer. Both conserved end residues are part of each CDR3. D genes are given only for firm matches. Size is omitted from some rows. Given values are once, few, many or a class for expanded clones.

TRBJ2-7 . . TRBV6-1 CATPSEFSYEQYF TGTGCCACCCCGTCAGAGTTCTCCTACGAGCAGTACTTC
TRBJ2-6 . . TRBV7-2 CASSDRGGANVLTF TGTGCCAGCAGCGACCGAGGTGGGGCCAACGTCCTGACTTTC
TRBJ2-7 few TRBD1 TRBV7-2 CASSTLGQGATYEQYF TGTGCCAGCAGCACCTTAGGACAGGGGGCAACTTACGAGCAGTACTTC
TRBJ2-7 . TRBD2 TRBV27 CASSFLTSGRALGEQYF TGTGCCAGCAGTTTTCTGACTAGCGGGAGGGCCTTAGGCGAGCAGTACTTC
TRBJ2-3 . TRBD2 TRBV30 CAWLAGTDTQYF TGTGCCTGGCTAGCGGGCACAGATACGCAGTATTTT
TRBJ2-7 . . TRBV30 CAWSVGPYEQYF TGTGCCTGGAGTGTGGGCCCCTACGAGCAGTACTTC
TRBJ2-1 . TRBD1 TRBV28 CASSRGQGDYNEQFF TGTGCCAGCAGCCGGGGACAGGGAGACTACAATGAGCAGTTCTTC
TRBJ2-1 . TRBD2 TRBV2 CASSQSTSGVNEQFF TGTGCCAGCAGTCAGTCGACTAGCGGGGTTAATGAGCAGTTCTTC
TRBJ1-5 few . TRBV11-3 CASSSRDNQPQHF TGTGCCAGCAGCTCCCGTGACAATCAGCCCCAGCATTTT
TRBJ1-3 . TRBD1 TRBV6-1 CASSGTGATFSGNTIYF TGTGCCAGCAGTGGGACAGGCGCCACCTTCTCTGGAAACACCATATATTTT
TRBJ2-2 . . TRBV9 CASSPVLWGANTGELFF TGTGCCAGCAGCCCCGTCCTTTGGGGCGCGAACACCGGGGAGCTGTTTTTT
TRBJ1-2 . TRBD1 TRBV6-5 CASSGQGSGYTF TGTGCCAGCAGTGGACAGGGGTCGGGCTACACCTTC
TRBJ2-5 once TRBD1 TRBV7-2 CASSSGQRQETQYF TGTGCCAGCAGCTCGGGACAGAGGCAAGAGACCCAGTACTTC
TRBJ2-2 . . TRBV6-6 CASSYQDHTGELFF TGTGCCAGCAGTTACCAGGATCACACCGGGGAGCTGTTTTTT
TRBJ2-2 . TRBD1 TRBV10-3 CAISGTGSNTGELFF TGTGCCATCAGTGGGACAGGGTCGAACACCGGGGAGCTGTTTTTT
TRBJ1-5 . . TRBV2 CASSSQGFWKPQHF TGTGCCAGCAGTTCCCAGGGGTTTTGGAAGCCCCAGCATTTT
TRBJ2-5 . . TRBV28 CASSRDRQETQYF TGTGCCAGCAGTCGCGACAGACAAGAGACCCAGTACTTC
TRBJ2-2 . . TRBV9 CASSVLPSTAGLITGELFF TGTGCCAGCAGCGTACTCCCGTCGACAGCTGGATTGATCACCGGGGAGCTGTTTTTT
TRBJ2-4 . TRBD1 TRBV11-2 CASSFLGQGASKNIQYF TGTGCCAGCAGCTTCCTCGGACAGGGGGCATCCAAAAACATTCAGTACTTC
TRBJ1-1 . . TRBV6-6 CASSYSNLNTEAFF TGTGCCAGCAGTTACAGTAACCTGAACACTGAAGCTTTCTTT
TRBJ1-2 . . TRBV20-1 CSANPRDGYTF TGCAGTGCTAACCCCAGGGATGGCTACACCTTC
TRBJ2-3 . . TRBV9 CASSVRIGTDTQYF TGTGCCAGCAGCGTCCGAATCGGCACAGATACGCAGTATTTT
TRBJ2-1 . . TRBV5-4 CASSAPKGGVYNEQFF TGTGCCAGCAGCGCCCCTAAGGGCGGAGTCTACAATGAGCAGTTCTTC
TRBJ2-5 . . TRBV29-1 CSVGLGASGETQYF TGCAGCGTTGGGTTGGGGGCCAGTGGAGAGACCCAGTACTTC
TRBJ2-1 . TRBD2 TRBV11-1 CASSWTPGLEIYNEQFF TGTGCCAGCAGCTGGACCCCGGGACTAGAAATCTACAATGAGCAGTTCTTC
TRBJ1-1 . . TRBV28 CASSLGQSMGAFF TGTGCCAGCAGCCTAGGACAGTCCATGGGAGCTTTCTTT
TRBJ1-2 . TRBD1 TRBV11-2 CASSSRQGTNYGYTF TGTGCCAGCAGCTCTAGACAGGGGACCAACTATGGCTACACCTTC
TRBJ2-7 . . TRBV30 CAWSLSRITYEQYF TGTGCCTGGAGTCTATCAAGGATAACCTACGAGCAGTACTTC
TRBJ2-1 . TRBD1 TRBV15 CATSRDMGQGMVHEQFF TGTGCCACCAGCAGAGATATGGGACAGGGTATGGTTCATGAGCAGTTCTTC
TRBJ1-1 medium-sized . TRBV19 CASSKGTQLNTEAFF TGTGCCAGTAGCAAAGGTACACAGTTGAACACTGAAGCTTTCTTT
TRBJ2-2 . TRBD1 TRBV30 CAWSWTGGAGELFF TGTGCCTGGAGTTGGACAGGGGGGGCCGGGGAGCTGTTTTTT
TRBJ2-2 . TRBD1 TRBV5-1 CASSGDSANTGELFF TGCGCCAGCAGCGGGGACAGTGCGAACACCGGGGAGCTGTTTTTT
TRBJ2-1 . . TRBV4-3 CASSLGHQAYNEQFF TGCGCCAGCAGCCTAGGACATCAGGCCTACAATGAGCAGTTCTTC
TRBJ1-5 once . TRBV9 CASSAGSNQPQHF TGTGCCAGCAGCGCAGGGAGCAATCAGCCCCAGCATTTT
TRBJ2-7 . TRBD2 TRBV6-1 CASGGRARILIEQYF TGTGCCAGCGGGGGGAGGGCCCGGATTCTTATCGAGCAGTACTTC
TRBJ2-3 . . TRBV30 CAWSVNLSTDTQYF TGTGCCTGGAGTGTAAACCTAAGCACAGATACGCAGTATTTT
TRBJ1-1 . . TRBV13 CASSLGLGTRKAFF TGTGCCAGCAGCTTAGGCCTCGGGACAAGAAAGGCTTTCTTT
TRBJ2-3 . . TRBV12-5 CASGLATPLSGTDTQYF TGTGCTAGTGGTTTAGCGACTCCCCTATCGGGCACAGATACGCAGTATTTT
TRBJ2-7 medium-sized TRBD2 TRBV6-1 CASRTSGGSSYEQYF TGTGCCAGCAGGACGAGCGGGGGTAGCTCCTACGAGCAGTACTTC
TRBJ2-1 . . TRBV7-2 CASSLRYNEQFF TGTGCCAGCAGCTTAAGGTACAATGAGCAGTTCTTC
TRBJ1-6 . TRBD1 TRBV7-2 CASSLDTGVGSPLHF TGTGCCAGCAGCTTAGATACAGGGGTCGGATCACCCCTCCACTTT